Following are 11 T cell receptor beta chains from one sample sequenced in a study of T cells in Graves' hyperthyroidism and ophthalmopathy. Researchers amplified the TCR beta CDR3 regions from RNA transcripts. Carried out on the TCR CDR3, a first-round RT-PCR used the HTBI primer set. In TCRdb, the multiplex PCR reads were re-called with MiXCR into one record per CDR3 protein. The sample holds about 200,000 distinct CDR3 sequences, about 18% seen once. The sequencing sample was made of blood. The receptor set was obtained from a man aged 35-49 years with Graves' hyperthyroidism.

This clonotype occurred many times. The genes are TRBV3-1 and TRBJ2-4, with 9 bases lining up with TRBD2. The CDR3 consists of 14 residues. Per germline, CDR1 LGHDT and CDR2 YNNKEL (reference sequence). V dropped 4 bases and J dropped 7; count of bases not matched to a gene: 5. The CDR3 bases are TGTGCCAGCAGCCGGCAAGGACTAGCGAACATTCAGTACTTC. Encoded protein: CASSRQGLANIQYF.

This clonotype was seen many times. The chain carries TRBV4-3 and TRBJ1-1, with D hard to call. The V and J ends lost 7 bases and 1 base respectively, with 10 bases between them. Per germline, CDR1 LGHNA and CDR2 YSLEER. The CDR3 contains 13 residues. The CDR3 sequence: CASTKQQNTEAFF. CDR3 DNA sequence: TGCGCCAGCACGAAACAACAGAACACTGAAGCTTTCTTT.

This clonotype turned up a few times. This sequence joins TRBV7-6 and TRBJ2-6; TRBD2 is a possible D gene (6 bases). Trimming removed 5 bases at V and 1 base at J, with 9 bases between. This CDR3 region has 15 residues. The V gene's germline CDR1 is SGHVS and CDR2 FNYEAQ. The CDR3 protein is CASSTGGSGANVLTF. CDR3 nucleotides: TGTGCCAGCAGCACTGGGGGGTCTGGGGCCAACGTCCTGACTTTC.

This clonotype was counted a few times. The genes are TRBV24-1 and TRBJ2-1; D assignment may be TRBD1 or TRBD2 (7 bases each). V dropped 7 bases and J dropped 5 bases, with 17 bases sitting between them. The CDR3 has 15 amino acids. The V gene's germline CDR1 is KGHDR and CDR2 SFDVKD. DNA for the CDR3: TGTGCCACCAGGGGGGAGGGGGCGGTGGACAATGAGCAGTTCTTC. Translating it yields CATRGEGAVDNEQFF.

This clonotype was picked up many times. The chain links TRBV3-1 to TRBJ2-3, with TRBD2 matching 9 bases. CDR1 and CDR2 from the germline V gene are LGHDT and YNNKEL (reference sequence). The CDR3 covers 15 residues. J was trimmed by 3 bases and V by 2 bases; bases with no gene match: 3. The CDR3 nucleotides are TGTGCCAGCAGCCAAACCAGCGGGGGGACAGATACGCAGTATTTT. This gives the protein CASSQTSGGTDTQYF.

This clonotype was seen many times. The chain carries TRBV20-1 and TRBJ2-2; maybe TRBD2 (6 bases). CDR3 size: 14 residues. CDR1 and CDR2 from the germline V gene are DFQATT and SNEGSKA (reference sequence). Trimming took 6 bases from V and 5 from J, leaving 16 bases between them. CDR3 coding DNA: TGCAGTGCGCCAAATCAGGAGGGTACCGGGGAGCTGTTTTTT. Amino acids: CSAPNQEGTGELFF.

This clonotype was recorded at least ten times. The V and J genes are TRBV30 and TRBJ1-2; TRBD1 matches 7 bases. CDR3 size: 13 residues. The germline CDR1 and CDR2 sequences are GTSNPN and SVGIG (reference sequence). V was pared by 3 bases and J by 7 bases, with 8 bases of the junction left unmatched. The CDR3 is CAWRSQGDGGYTF. The CDR3 bases are TGTGCCTGGAGGTCTCAGGGGGATGGTGGCTACACCTTC. The entire variable domain, with the rest obtained from reference TRBV30 and TRBJ1-2, is as follows: SQTIHQWPATLVQPVGSPLSLECTVEGTSNPNLYWYRQAAGRGLQLLFYSVGIGQISSEVPQNLSASRPQDRQFILSSKKLLLSDSGFYLCAWRSQGDGGYTFGSGTRLTVV.

This clonotype was counted ten times or more. The V gene is TRBV28, the J gene TRBJ1-3, with 10 bases matching TRBD1. The CDR3 contains 16 residues. V shed 1 base, J shed 8 bases, and the junction held 8 bases outside the gene matches. From germline, CDR1 is MDHEN and CDR2 SYDVKM. This chain's CDR3 is CASSLSPGQGIDTIYF. CDR3 bases: TGTGCCAGCAGTTTATCCCCGGGACAGGGGATCGACACCATATATTTT.

This clonotype has ten or more counts. The chain couples TRBV7-2 to TRBJ1-5; D is unresolved. Germline assignment: CDR1 SGHTA and CDR2 FQGNSA. Trimming removed 3 bases from V and 3 bases from J, with 12 bases in between. The length of the CDR3 is 15 residues. CDR3 DNA sequence: TGTGCCAGCAGCTTGAGCTGGGTAGTCAATCAGCCCCAGCATTTT. This gives the protein CASSLSWVVNQPQHF. Full variable domain (missing parts from reference TRBV7-2 and TRBJ1-5): GAGVSQSPSNKVTEKGKDVELRCDPISGHTALYWYRQSLGQGLEFLIYFQGNSAPDKSGLPSDRFSAERTGGSVSTLTIQRTQQEDSAVYLCASSLSWVVNQPQHFGDGTRLSIL.

About this clonotype: A much larger clone lies a single base off, so this may be a read error. This likely comes from a read error, as the CDR3 has no conserved phenylalanine or tryptophan at its end. The chain links TRBV30 to TRBJ1-1; no clear D gene. The length of the CDR3 is 11 residues. CDR1 and CDR2 (germline): GTSNPN, SVGIG (reference sequence). V lost 2 bases to trimming and J lost 4 bases, with 5 bases between them. DNA for the CDR3: TGTGCCTGGAGTTTTTTCACTGAAGCTTTCCTT. Protein product: CAWSFFTEAFL.

Regarding this clonotype: A much larger clonotype is one base distant, so this may be a read error. The chain couples TRBV5-1 to TRBJ2-1; no firm D call. CDR3 length: 16 amino acids. Per germline, CDR1 SGHRS and CDR2 YFSETQ. CDR3 sequence: CTSSSYLSSSYNEQFF. The CDR3 DNA reads TGCACCAGCAGCTCATACTTGTCGAGCTCCTACAATGAGCAGTTCTTC. Full variable domain (outside the CDR3, taken from reference TRBV5-1 and TRBJ2-1): KAGVTQTPRYLIKTRGQQVTLSCSPISGHRSVSWYQQTPGQGLQFLFEYFSETQRNKGNFPGRFSGRQFSNSRSEMNVSTLELGDSALYLCTSSSYLSSSYNEQFFGPGTRLTVL.